These 4 T cell receptor beta chains were all obtained from the same sample, sequenced in a study of shared clonotypes between healthy human individuals. Sequencing was performed with immunoSEQ multiplex PCR; in TCRdb, only in-frame clones are kept and a portion is missing. The table includes roughly 500,000 clones, over 75% detected once. Sequencing was done on a sample of PBMCs. The receptors derive from a woman in her thirties or forties in good health. Some clones in this sample may be carry-over from other donors' samples.

About this clone itself: The junction does not match germline at one end; this may be a read error. The sample contains more than one DNA sequence encoding this CDR3. V gene TRBV30 combines with J gene TRBJ1-2; the D is unclear. CDR3 size: 13 residues. Per germline, CDR1 GTSNPN and CDR2 SVGIG (reference sequence). The CDR3 reads CAWSERANYGYTF. CDR3 coding DNA: TGCGCCTGGAGTGAGAGGGCTAACTATGGCTACACCTTC.

The gene calls are TRBV11-2 and TRBJ2-2, with 7 bases aligning to TRBD1. The CDR3 spans 15 residues. Germline CDR1 reads SGHAT; CDR2 reads FQNNGV. Losses at the gene ends were 6 bases for V and 8 bases for J; bases not matched to a gene: 12. The CDR3 is CASRYSDRPTGELFF. CDR3 nucleotides: TGTGCCAGCAGATATTCGGACAGGCCCACGGGGGAGCTGTTTTTT.

The gene calls are TRBV20-1 and TRBJ2-7; no definite D call. V shed 6 bases and J shed 1 base, with 7 bases lying between them. Germline CDR1 and CDR2: DFQATT and SNEGSKA (reference sequence). The CDR3 loop spans 11 amino acids. CDR3 sequence (DNA): TGCAGTGCGGGCCCTTCCTACGAGCAGTACTTC. Translating gives CSAGPSYEQYF.

A remark on this clone: This likely stems from a read error, as it lies one base from a far larger clone. The chain carries TRBV6-1 and TRBJ2-5, with TRBD2 matching over 10 bases. CDR1 is MNHNS and CDR2 is SASEGT in the germline V gene. J lost 4 bases, V lost 4 bases, and 3 bases had no gene match. The CDR3 runs 14 residues. CDR3 protein: CASSVAGGSETQYF. In DNA form, the CDR3 reads TGTGCCAGCAGTGTAGCGGGAGGATCAGAGACCCAGTACTTC.